This T cell receptor beta chain was captured by sequencing in a study of CD8+CD57+ T cells in acquired aplastic anemia. Looking at the study overall: The mean DNA yield obtained from sorted CD4+ and CD8+ cells came to around 3 ug.

Study-level points and caveats: Both patients and controls carried the same twenty-nine CD8+ CDR3 sequences.

V shed 8 bases, J shed 6 bases, and the junction held 21 bases outside the gene matches. CDR1 KGHSH and CDR2 LQKENI come from the germline V gene. The CDR3 spans 17 residues. Genomic DNA provided the template from which TCR beta VDJ and CDR3 profiles were obtained. TCRdb used MiXCR to reprocess the reads, holding one entry per CDR3 protein. This sample has roughly 180,000 distinct CDR3 sequences, with less than 65% found just once. Concerning this clonotype itself: The antigen is undetermined.

The rearrangement links TRBV18 to TRBJ1-2, with 7 bases matching TRBD1. The material sequenced was sorted CD4+, CD8+, or CD8+CD57+ T cells (not recorded which) from PBMCs. The sequence was obtained from a human donor with severe aplastic anemia or a healthy control (not recorded which). The DNA of the CDR3 is TGTGCCAGCGGGGATCTAGACCGGGACAGAGTAAGGAATGGCTACACCTTC. Its translation: CASGDLDRDRVRNGYTF.